These 21 T cell receptor beta chains originate from one sample sequenced in a study of control samples from healthy donors and cancer patients. Only in-frame clones appear in the TCRdb table, and some are missing; sequencing was by immunoSEQ multiplex PCR. The profile shows some 130,000 clones, approximately 92% of them singletons. The sample consisted of blood. All receptors come from a man younger than 40 in good health.

The V call is TRBV4-2, the J call TRBJ2-3; TRBD2 matches at 9 bases. The CDR3 covers 18 residues. With V trimmed by 0 bases and J by 4 bases, 11 bases remained unmatched. CDR1 is LGHNA, CDR2 YNFKEQ, per germline. CDR3 region: CASSQDFSGSGRSDTQYF. The CDR3 DNA reads as TGTGCCAGCAGCCAAGATTTTTCCGGTAGCGGGAGATCAGATACGCAGTATTTT.

The gene calls are TRBV28 and TRBJ2-7, with 10 bases fitting TRBD2. Germline values: CDR1 MDHEN, CDR2 SYDVKM. The length of the CDR3 is 15 residues. The V and J ends lost 5 bases and 7 bases, in that order; junction bases with no gene match: 11. CDR3 in DNA: TGTGCCAGCAGTGTGACTAGCGGGTTCCCGAGGGAGCAGTACTTC. The encoded protein is CASSVTSGFPREQYF.

V is TRBV9 and J is TRBJ2-2; no definite D call. The V gene lost 0 bases and the J gene lost 1 base, with 4 bases spanning the gap. CDR3 size: 14 residues. Germline values: CDR1 SGDLS, CDR2 YYNGEE. The CDR3, as DNA: TGTGCCAGCAGCGTAGACGTGAACACCGGGGAGCTGTTTTTT. This sequence encodes CASSVDVNTGELFF.

CDR3 sequence reads: CSGQLYNEQFF. The CDR3 DNA is TGCAGTGGGCAATTATACAATGAGCAGTTCTTC. V usage is TRBV20-1 and J usage is TRBJ2-1; D is ambiguous. Trimming removed 7 bases from V and 4 bases from J, with 8 bases in between. CDR3 length: 11 residues. In germline, CDR1 is DFQATT, CDR2 SNEGSKA (reference sequence).

This clone was counted between two and nine times. The CDR3 nucleotides are TGTGCCAGTAGTACGGGACAGGGGAGCAATCAGCCCCAGCATTTT. The encoded protein is CASSTGQGSNQPQHF. This sequence joins TRBV19 and TRBJ1-5, with 10 nucleotides matching TRBD1. Per the germline V gene, CDR1 is LNHDA and CDR2 is SQIVND (reference sequence). V lost 4 bases, J lost 1 base, and 1 base stayed unmatched. The length of the CDR3 is 15 residues.

This clone has a single count. The chain joins TRBV10-2 to TRBJ2-1; D not certain. The germline V and J ends were trimmed by 2 bases and 11 bases, with 7 bases remaining between them. Germline CDR1 is WSHSY and CDR2 is SAAADI. The CDR3 runs to 11 residues. The CDR3 nucleotides read TGCGCCAGCAGTGAGGGGTATCAGCAGTTCTTC. This translates into CASSEGYQQFF.

The CDR3, as DNA: TGTGCCAGCAGCAGGGACAGGGGAACCTACGAGCAGTACTTC. Protein: CASSRDRGTYEQYF. The chain is built from TRBV5-8 and TRBJ2-7; 10 positions agree with TRBD1. The CDR3 spans 14 residues. Losses at the gene ends were 4 bases for V and 2 bases for J; bases not matched to a gene: 3. Germline CDR1 reads SGHTS; CDR2 reads YDEGEE.

The chain combines TRBV7-9 with TRBJ2-3, with D unresolved. CDR1 and CDR2 (germline): SEHNR, FQNEAQ (reference sequence). Trimming took off 0 bases at V and 6 bases at J, with 13 bases between the two ends. CDR3 length: 15 amino acids. The CDR3: CASSLAPRAMDTQYF. The CDR3 bases are TGTGCCAGCAGCTTAGCGCCCCGGGCTATGGATACGCAGTATTTT.

The V and J genes are TRBV19 and TRBJ1-5; no clear D. Germline CDR1 is LNHDA and CDR2 is SQIVND (reference sequence). The CDR3 runs to 15 residues. Trimming cost V 4 bases and J 4 bases, with 14 bases left between them. CDR3: CASSTGPVTNQPQHF. The CDR3 DNA follows: TGTGCCAGTAGTACCGGGCCAGTTACTAATCAGCCCCAGCATTTT.

The chain has TRBV7-8 and TRBJ1-1; D unresolved. The CDR3 has 12 amino acids. The germline V and J ends were trimmed by 5 bases and 9 bases, with 13 bases remaining between them. Germline lookup yields CDR1 SGHVS and CDR2 FQNEAQ. The CDR3 coding sequence is TGTGCCAGCAGCCACGGCGGGCCACAAGCTTTCTTT. This encodes CASSHGGPQAFF.

The chain has TRBV18 and TRBJ2-3; D gene ambiguous. Trimming pared 6 bases from V and 5 bases from J, leaving 9 bases between. The CDR3 contains 12 residues. Germline V gene sequence: CDR1 KGHSH, CDR2 LQKENI. CDR3 sequence: CASSPMGDTQYF. CDR3 bases: TGTGCCAGCTCCCCAATGGGAGATACGCAGTATTTT.

This clone was detected only once. The J gene is TRBJ1-2, the V gene TRBV4-1; D is ambiguous. CDR1 is MGHRA, CDR2 YSYEKL, per germline. Between the trimmed V and J ends, which lost 1 base and 5 bases, there was a span of 11 bases. There are 14 residues in the CDR3. As DNA, the CDR3 is TGCGCCAGCAGCCAAGCCCTGAAGCATTATGGCTACACCTTC. Protein product: CASSQALKHYGYTF.

The chain employs TRBV5-4 and TRBJ1-2, with D perhaps TRBD1 (6 bases). Germline V lookup: CDR1 SGHNT, CDR2 YYREEE (reference sequence). V dropped 4 bases and J dropped 3 bases, with 16 bases sitting between them. The CDR3 loop spans 15 amino acids. CDR3 protein: CASSPPMGAYYGYTF. CDR3 sequence (DNA): TGTGCCAGCAGCCCGCCTATGGGGGCTTACTATGGCTACACCTTC. Complete variable domain (other parts from reference TRBV5-4 and TRBJ1-2): ETGVTQSPTHLIKTRGQQVTLRCSSQSGHNTVSWYQQALGQGPQFIFQYYREEENGRGNFPPRFSGLQFPNYSSELNVNALELDDSALYLCASSPPMGAYYGYTFGSGTRLTVV.

The gene calls are TRBV28 and TRBJ1-2; TRBD1 agrees at 9 bases. CDR1 MDHEN and CDR2 SYDVKM come from the germline V gene. The CDR3 is 14 residues long. Losses at the gene ends were 7 bases for V and 5 bases for J; bases not matched to a gene: 8. DNA for the CDR3: TGTGCCAGCAAAGTACAGGGGGCAGGTTATGGCTACACCTTC. This gives the protein CASKVQGAGYGYTF.

The DNA for the CDR3 is TGTGCCAGCAGACGGACAGGGGGCAGGGAGCTGTTTTTT. Encoded protein: CASRRTGGRELFF. This sequence joins TRBV11-3 and TRBJ2-2, with 11 nucleotides matching TRBD1. Losses at the gene ends were 6 bases for V and 9 bases for J; bases not matched to a gene: 3. The CDR3 covers 13 residues. Germline CDR1 SGHNT, CDR2 YENEEA.

The chain employs TRBV19 and TRBJ2-3; TRBD2 matches at 7 bases. Germline V gene data show CDR1 as LNHDA and CDR2 as SQIVND (reference sequence). The V and J ends lost 0 bases and 0 bases, in that order; junction bases with no gene match: 3. The CDR3 runs to 16 residues. CDR3 in amino acids: CASSIDSGTSTDTQYF. Here the CDR3 DNA reads TGTGCCAGTAGTATAGACAGCGGGACGAGCACAGATACGCAGTATTTT.

J is TRBJ2-7 and V is TRBV30, with 9 nucleotides matching TRBD1. After removal of 2 bases from V and 13 bases from J, the junction contained 9 bases not matched to a gene. The CDR3 runs 12 residues. The V gene's germline CDR1 is GTSNPN and CDR2 SVGIG (reference sequence). Written as DNA, the CDR3 is TGTGCCTGGAGTCCTGGGACAGGGTTTCACTACTTC. It codes for CAWSPGTGFHYF. The whole variable domain, remainder taken from reference TRBV30 and TRBJ2-7, is SQTIHQWPATLVQPVGSPLSLECTVEGTSNPNLYWYRQAAGRGLQLLFYSVGIGQISSEVPQNLSASRPQDRQFILSSKKLLLSDSGFYLCAWSPGTGFHYFGPGTRLTVT.

This chain connects TRBV3-1 (or the pseudogene TRBV3-2) to TRBJ2-3; 7 bases map to TRBD2. The CDR3 consists of 13 residues. Germline assignment: CDR1 LGHDT and CDR2 YNNKEL (reference sequence). After removal of 2 bases from V and 6 bases from J, the junction contained 2 bases not matched to a gene. This CDR3 reads CASSQSGTDTQYF. The CDR3 nucleotides read TGTGCCAGCAGCCAAAGCGGGACCGATACGCAGTATTTT.

This clone was seen once. V is TRBV18 and J is TRBJ1-5; D might be TRBD1 (6 bases). The CDR3 is 16 amino acids. The V gene lost 4 bases and the J gene lost 7 bases, with 20 bases spanning the gap. The V gene's germline CDR1 is KGHSH and CDR2 LQKENI. The CDR3 sequence: CASSQTGGRGSQPQHF. The DNA of the CDR3 is TGTGCCAGCTCACAAACCGGGGGCCGGGGCTCCCAGCCCCAGCATTTT.

The genes are TRBV7-2 and TRBJ2-3; D might be TRBD1 or TRBD2, each matching 5 bases. Trimming shortened V by 1 base and J by 2 bases, and 16 bases separated the two germline ends. From germline, CDR1 is SGHTA and CDR2 FQGNSA. The CDR3 covers 17 residues. The CDR3 nucleotides are TGTGCCAGCAGCTTAGTAGTAGGGGACGCGACCACAGATACGCAGTATTTT. Translated: CASSLVVGDATTDTQYF.

This chain connects TRBV5-8 to TRBJ2-5; D not resolved. This CDR3 contains 14 residues. The V and J ends lost 5 bases and 5 bases respectively, with 16 bases between them. Germline CDR1 reads SGHTS; CDR2 reads YDEGEE. CDR3 in DNA: TGTGCCAGCAGTACCACGGACGTTTTGGAGACCCAGTACTTC. Protein product: CASSTTDVLETQYF. Full variable domain (outside the CDR3, taken from reference TRBV5-8 and TRBJ2-5): EAGVTQSPTHLIKTRGQQATLRCSPISGHTSVYWYQQALGLGLQFLLWYDEGEERNRGNFPPRFSGRQFPNYSSELNVNALELEDSALYLCASSTTDVLETQYFGPGTRLLVL.